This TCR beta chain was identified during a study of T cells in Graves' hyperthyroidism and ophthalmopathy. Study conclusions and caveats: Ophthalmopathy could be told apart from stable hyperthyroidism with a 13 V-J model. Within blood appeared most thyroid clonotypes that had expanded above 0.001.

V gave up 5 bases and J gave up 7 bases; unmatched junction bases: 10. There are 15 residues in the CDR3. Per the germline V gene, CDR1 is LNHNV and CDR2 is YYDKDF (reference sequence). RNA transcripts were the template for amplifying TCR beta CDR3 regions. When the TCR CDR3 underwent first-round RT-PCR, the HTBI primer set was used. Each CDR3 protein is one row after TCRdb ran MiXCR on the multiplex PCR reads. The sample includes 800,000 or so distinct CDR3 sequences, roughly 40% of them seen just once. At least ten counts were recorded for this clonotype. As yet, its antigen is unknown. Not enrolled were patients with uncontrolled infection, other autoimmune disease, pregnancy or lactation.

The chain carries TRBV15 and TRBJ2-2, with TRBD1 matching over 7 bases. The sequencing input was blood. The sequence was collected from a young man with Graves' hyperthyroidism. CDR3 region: CATSQDRKRGGELFF. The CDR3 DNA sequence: TGTGCCACCAGCCAGGACAGGAAGAGGGGCGGGGAGCTGTTTTTT.